Detailed here is one T cell receptor beta chain. Its specificity is not known. Trimming removed 11 bases from V and 2 bases from J, with 25 bases in between. Germline V lookup: CDR1 SGHAT, CDR2 FQDESV (reference sequence). The CDR3 runs 16 residues. The source of the sample is a study of blood T cells in healthy people across ages. Study details: About one barcoded beta molecule per two T cells came from capture by template switching.

With a J-beta primer mix and a sample-barcoded 5' primer, a second PCR ran about 7 to 12 cycles. A template-switch adaptor with 12 random nucleotides tagged each cDNA molecule. TCRdb used MiXCR to reprocess the 5' RACE reads, holding one entry per CDR3 protein. The table has roughly 830,000 distinct CDR3 sequences, around 62% seen once. General study findings and limits: Changes in expanded clonotypes were possibly confounded, as the CMV status of donors was unknown. Long-lived donors carried more naive CD4+ cells and greater diversity than aged donors.

Sequenced: blood. This clonotype originated in a man aged 25-45 years in good health. The chain carries TRBV11-1 and TRBJ2-7; TRBD1 or TRBD2 may be the D gene (5 bases each). CDR3 DNA: TGTGCCTCACGCTCGGGACCGGGGTTAGAAACCTACGAGCAGTACTTC. Protein product: CASRSGPGLETYEQYF.